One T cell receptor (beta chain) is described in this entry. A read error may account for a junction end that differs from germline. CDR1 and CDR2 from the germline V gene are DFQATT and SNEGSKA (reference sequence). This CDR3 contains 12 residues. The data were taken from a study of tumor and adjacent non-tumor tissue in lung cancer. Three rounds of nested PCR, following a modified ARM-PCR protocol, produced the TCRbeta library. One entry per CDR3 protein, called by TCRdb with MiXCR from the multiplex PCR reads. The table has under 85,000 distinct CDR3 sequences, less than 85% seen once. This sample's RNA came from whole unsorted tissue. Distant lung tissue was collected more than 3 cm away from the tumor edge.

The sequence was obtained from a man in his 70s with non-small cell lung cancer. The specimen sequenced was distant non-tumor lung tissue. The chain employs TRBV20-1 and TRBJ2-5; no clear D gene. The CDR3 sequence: CSTEATQETQYF. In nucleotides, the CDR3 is TGCAGTACTGAAGCTACCCAAGAGACACAGTACTTC.